This entry lists 31 T cell receptor delta chains sequenced from one sample in a study of γδ T cells in repeated Plasmodium falciparum infection. Gammadelta T cells were flow-sorted from PBMC into Vgamma9/Vdelta2+ and Vdelta2-negative populations for bulk analysis. TCRdb re-called the multiplex PCR reads using CATT. Counted here are 90,000 or so delta-chain clones, less than 1% occurring once; the ten biggest clones make up 9.6%. Sequenced: gamma-delta T cells from blood. Source of these receptors: a pool of human donors (malaria-infected and uninfected, not separated).

This clone was seen a handful of times. Given a far larger clone just one base away, this is likely a sequencing read error. Other nucleotide sequences from this sample produce the same CDR3. This chain connects TRDV1 to TRDJ1; 9 bases fit TRDD3. Germline loops: CDR1 TSWWSYY, CDR2 QGS. The CDR3 sequence is 23 residues long. The CDR3 reads CALGELLLRSSTVLGDNSGGLIF. CDR3 sequence (DNA): TGTGCTCTTGGGGAACTACTTTTAAGGTCTTCTACCGTACTGGGGGACAACTCCGGGGGGCTCATCTTC.

This clone has only a few counts. This DNA's translation and the protein TCRdb lists, from a much larger clone, do not match at residue 17, likely due to a read error; the protein shown is translated from the DNA. The chain joins TRDV2 to TRDJ1; D uncertain. TCRdb supplies no J gene; here it was assigned by aligning the nucleotide sequence to germline. Trimming stripped 5 bases from V and 3 bases from J, with 39 bases between. CDR3 length: 22 amino acids. Germline-derived CDR1 and CDR2 are GEAIGNYY and EKD. The CDR3 spells CACAARRIFFNRLPVYADKLIF. In DNA form, the CDR3 reads TGTGCCTGTGCAGCGCGCCGAATATTCTTCAACCGACTCCCCGTTTACGCCGATAAACTCATCTTT.

This clone was picked up a small number of times. This sequence may be a read error, since a much larger clone differs from it by one base. V and J are TRDV2 and TRDJ2, with 12 nucleotides matching TRDD3. The J gene, absent from TCRdb, was called here by matching the DNA to germline. The length of the CDR3 is 18 residues. Germline CDR1 and CDR2: GEAIGNYY and EKD. J gave up 3 bases and V 7 bases, and 14 bases lay outside the gene matches. Written as DNA, the CDR3 is TGTGCCTGCGACTCGATTACTGGGGGATACAGGGTGACAGCACAACTCTTCTTT. It is translated as CACDSITGGYRVTAQLFF.

On this clone itself: A far more abundant clone sits one base away, making this likely a read error. Other DNA sequences within the sample encode an identical CDR3. The chain couples TRDV1 to TRDJ1; D possibly matches TRDD2 or TRDD3 (5 bases each). The J gene comes from matching the DNA to germline here; TCRdb lacks it. Germline V gives CDR1 TSWWSYY, CDR2 QGS. The CDR3 is made up of 19 amino acids. The CDR3 DNA sequence: TGTGCTCTCGGGGAACGACCCCCTACACAACTCGTACAGGGCGATAAACTCATCTTT. It yields the protein CALGERPPTQLVQGDKLIF.

Note on this clone: A far larger clone is just one base off, so this is likely a read error. The same CDR3 arises from other DNA sequences in this sample as well. The chain recombines TRDV1 with TRDJ1; 13 nucleotides match TRDD3. The germline CDR1 and CDR2 sequences are TSWWSYY and QGS. The CDR3 contains 19 residues. For the CDR3, the DNA is TGCGCTCTCAATCACAAGGCAAACTGGGGGATACGGCCCACCGATAAACTCATCTTT. It encodes CALNHKANWGIRPTDKLIF.

This clone has only a few counts. TCRdb's listed protein matches a much larger clone and diverges from this DNA's translation at residue 17, likely through a read error; the protein shown comes from the DNA. The J segment was not called; the V segment is TRDV2; the table's D call, TRDD3, has no DNA check behind it. This CDR3 comprises 18 residues. The germline V gene encodes CDR1 GEAIGNYY and CDR2 EKD. This CDR3 is CACDSLLGDSQYTDKLTF. CDR3 coding DNA: TGTGCCTGTGACAGTCTACTGGGGGATTCACAGTACACCGATAAACTCACCTTT.

This clone turned up a few times. The protein recorded in TCRdb matches a much larger clone and deviates from this DNA's translation at residue 9, suggesting a read error; the protein here is obtained by translating the DNA. The rearrangement links TRDV2 to TRDJ1; the match to TRDD3 covers 8 bases. No J gene is reported in TCRdb; it was inferred here by comparing the DNA with germline. J was trimmed by 3 bases and V by 3 bases; bases with no gene match: 14. Germline V gives CDR1 GEAIGNYY, CDR2 EKD. The CDR3 is 17 amino acids. CDR3 sequence: CACDPSRTRGYPDKLIF. DNA for the CDR3: TGTGCCTGTGACCCATCACGCACGAGGGGATACCCCGATAAACTCATCTTT.

As regards this clone: The protein TCRdb gives is from a much larger clone and does not agree with this DNA's translation at residue 5, likely a read error; the protein shown here comes from the DNA. V usage is TRDV2 and J usage is TRDJ1; the match to TRDD3 covers 7 bases. The J gene, left out of TCRdb, was set here by checking the DNA against germline. The CDR3 sequence is 15 residues long. CDR1 GEAIGNYY and CDR2 EKD come from the germline V gene. The V gene end was trimmed by 2 bases and the J gene end by 5 bases; junction bases not matched to a gene: 10. The DNA of the CDR3 is TGTGCCTGTGACAACGTGGGGGGATCTAAAGATAAACTCATCTTT. As protein: CACDNVGGSKDKLIF.

This clone occurred many times. V and J are TRDV1 and TRDJ1; a possible D gene is TRDD3 (6 bases). Germline V gene lookup returns CDR1 TSWWSYY and CDR2 QGS. The CDR3 is made up of 18 amino acids. V lost 8 bases to trimming and J lost 0 bases, with 25 bases between them. The CDR3: CALQPRAGDPRYTDKLIF. For the CDR3, the DNA is TGTGCTCTTCAACCTAGGGCGGGGGACCCCAGGTACACCGATAAACTCATCTTT.

This clone was detected only a few times. A far larger clone is off by one base, so a read error is likely. The same CDR3 arises from other DNA sequences in this sample as well. V and J are TRDV1 and TRDJ1; D perhaps matches TRDD2 (8 bases). TCRdb offers no J gene call, so here the DNA was matched to germline to obtain one. The germline V gene has CDR1 TSWWSYY and CDR2 QGS. The CDR3 has 22 amino acids. CDR3 sequence reads: CALGDNRSLFLRLGSYTDKLIF. The CDR3 DNA is TGTGCTCTCGGGGATAATCGCTCCCTCTTCCTACGACTTGGTTCCTACACCGATAAACTCATCTTT.

In the case of this clone: A far bigger clonotype differs at one base, so this is likely a read error. Other DNA sequences of this sample code for an identical CDR3. This sequence joins TRDV1 and TRDJ1; 13 nucleotides align to TRDD3. This CDR3 is built from 22 residues. CDR1 and CDR2 (germline): TSWWSYY, QGS. The CDR3 loop is CALGELGSSRTGGYVDTDKLIF. The DNA of the CDR3 is TGTGCTCTCGGGGAACTGGGATCAAGTCGTACTGGGGGATACGTCGACACCGATAAACTCATCTTT.

The table lists this clone with many counts. TCRdb's protein, taken from a much larger clone, differs from this DNA's translation at residue 12, likely owing to a read error; the protein displayed comes from the DNA. The chain joins TRDV2 to TRDJ1; 7 bases fit TRDD3. Here the J gene was assigned by germline matching of the DNA, as TCRdb has none. The germline V gene has CDR1 GEAIGNYY and CDR2 EKD. This CDR3 spans 16 amino acids. The CDR3 DNA follows: TGTGCCTGTGACACGCGGTGGGGGACCTACACCAATAAACTCATCTTT. Residues: CACDTRWGTYTNKLIF.

A few counts support this clone. The translation of this DNA and the TCRdb protein of a much larger clone differ at residue 6, probably owing to a read error; the protein shown here is translated from the DNA. The chain recombines TRDV1 with TRDJ1; D remains ambiguous. TCRdb offers no J gene call, so here the DNA was matched to germline to obtain one. Looked up from germline, CDR1 is TSWWSYY and CDR2 is QGS. Trimming pared 2 bases from V and 3 bases from J, leaving 13 bases between. The CDR3 is made up of 15 amino acids. As DNA, the CDR3 is TGTGCTCTTGGGGAATCGGACAGTAGGGCCGATAAACTCATCTTT. As protein: CALGESDSRADKLIF.

Regarding this clone: The protein TCRdb lists belongs to a much larger clone and differs from this DNA's translation at residue 8, which points to a read error; the protein shown is made from the DNA. The rearrangement links TRDV1 to TRDJ1; D might be TRDD3 (6 bases). In the absence of a J gene in TCRdb, the DNA was matched to germline to assign it here. V shed 1 base and J shed 2 bases, with 38 bases lying between them. The CDR3 runs 24 residues. Germline lookup yields CDR1 TSWWSYY and CDR2 QGS. As DNA, the CDR3 is TGTGCTCTTGGGGAACGGTCCCTCTCAAGATCCTGGGCTGGGGCCTCACTAAAAACCGATAAACTCATCTTT. It translates to CALGERSLSRSWAGASLKTDKLIF.

In this sample, this clone turned up a few times. A far larger clone is a single base away, which makes a read error likely. This specimen includes other DNA sequences encoding the same CDR3. The CDR3 region has the DNA TGTGCTCTTGGGGAACTGCGGGTCAGGGAAGAGGACAAACTCATCTTT. As protein: CALGELRVREEDKLIF. The rearrangement links TRDV1 to TRDJ1; no clear D gene. The CDR3 totals 16 residues. Trimming stripped 0 bases from V and 8 bases from J, with 19 bases between. Per the germline V gene, CDR1 is TSWWSYY and CDR2 is QGS.

About this clone: A read error likely explains this, since a far larger clone differs by one base. Other DNA sequences of this sample code for an identical CDR3. The chain joins TRDV2 to TRDJ1; possible D gene TRDD2, 6 bases. Here the J gene came from matching the DNA to germline, since TCRdb omits it. This CDR3 is 19 amino acids long. With 3 bases removed from V and 8 bases from J, the gap between germline ends came to 33 bases. The V gene's germline CDR1 is GEAIGNYY and CDR2 EKD. The CDR3 bases are TGTGCCTGTGACCCCCTGGGAGGGGCCCCTTCCGAGGTGGACAGCAAACTCATCTTT. This translates into CACDPLGGAPSEVDSKLIF.

This clone was recorded a few times. TCRdb assigns this DNA the protein of a much larger clone, which departs from its translation at residue 6; this likely reflects a read error, and the protein shown comes from translating the DNA. CDR3 nucleotides: TGTGCCTGTGACACCCAGCTGGGGGATACGAGGCCCTGGGACACCCGACAGATGTTTTTC. This sequence encodes CACDTQLGDTRPWDTRQMFF. V is TRDV2 and J is TRDJ3, with 12 bases aligning to TRDD3. TCRdb is silent on the J gene; assignment here came from matching the DNA to germline. Germline-derived CDR1 and CDR2 are GEAIGNYY and EKD. There are 20 residues in the CDR3. After removal of 0 bases from V and 2 bases from J, the junction contained 7 bases not matched to a gene.

This clone was detected only a few times. TCRdb's listed protein matches a much larger clone and diverges from this DNA's translation at residue 12, likely through a read error; the protein shown comes from the DNA. V gene TRDV1 combines with J gene TRDJ2; 11 bases map to TRDD3. Here the J gene came from matching the DNA to germline, since TCRdb omits it. CDR1 is TSWWSYY and CDR2 is QGS in the germline V gene. The CDR3 sequence is 19 residues long. J was trimmed by 5 bases and V by 3 bases; bases with no gene match: 14. The CDR3 region is CALGDYSFWGILTTAQLFF. DNA of the CDR3: TGTGCTCTTGGGGATTATTCCTTCTGGGGGATACTAACTACAGCACAACTCTTCTTT.

This clone was detected a few times. This DNA's translation differs at residue 7 from TCRdb's protein, which comes from a much larger clone; a read error is likely, and the protein shown is translated from the DNA. The chain joins TRDV2 to TRDJ1, with 9 bases aligning to TRDD3. TCRdb supplies no J gene; here it was assigned by aligning the nucleotide sequence to germline. V shed 3 bases and J 8 bases; nucleotides not matched to a gene: 9. CDR1 and CDR2 (germline): GEAIGNYY, EKD. CDR3 length equals 14 residues. CDR3: CACDSVPGDTKLIF. The CDR3, as DNA: TGTGCCTGTGACTCCGTACCGGGGGATACCAAACTCATCTTT.

This clone occurred a few times. This sequence is one base from a far larger clone and is likely a read error. Other DNA sequences within the sample encode an identical CDR3. The chain recombines TRDV2 with TRDJ2; 7 positions agree with TRDD3. TCRdb leaves out the J gene; it was filled in here by matching the DNA to germline. CDR1 is GEAIGNYY, CDR2 EKD, per germline. The CDR3 has 19 residues. The CDR3 sequence is CACDTVAVLGSHLTAQLFF. CDR3 coding DNA: TGTGCCTGTGACACCGTAGCGGTACTGGGGTCCCATTTGACCGCACAACTCTTCTTT.

About this clone: A far larger clone is one nucleotide away, so this likely arose from a read error. Distinct nucleotide sequences in the sample also encode this CDR3. V is TRDV1 and J is TRDJ1; D remains ambiguous. The J gene, missing from TCRdb, was assigned here through DNA to germline matching. The CDR3 length is 15 residues. V lost 2 bases, J lost 1 base, and 11 bases lay in between. Per the germline V gene, CDR1 is TSWWSYY and CDR2 is QGS. The CDR3: CALGERKRLTDKLIF. The DNA of the CDR3 is TGTGCTCTTGGGGAAAGGAAGCGCCTCACCGATAAACTCATCTTT.

This clone was seen only a few times. TCRdb's entry gives the protein of a much larger clone, which mismatches this DNA's translation at residue 8, likely from a read error; the protein reported here is translated from the DNA. This chain joins TRDV2 and TRDJ1; 10 bases map to TRDD3. Matching the DNA to germline supplied the J gene, which TCRdb does not give. The V gene's germline CDR1 is GEAIGNYY and CDR2 EKD. The trim removed 6 bases at V and 2 bases at J, leaving 11 bases unmatched. The CDR3 runs to 16 residues. CDR3 amino acids: CACTGGYGRGTDKLIF. The CDR3 bases are TGTGCCTGTACCGGGGGATACGGTAGAGGAACCGATAAACTCATCTTT.

In regard to this clone: TCRdb's listed protein matches a much larger clone and diverges from this DNA's translation at residue 17, likely through a read error; the protein shown comes from the DNA. V is TRDV1 and J is TRDJ1, with a weak D call TRDD2 (5 bases). CDR3 length: 19 amino acids. Germline V gene lookup returns CDR1 TSWWSYY and CDR2 QGS. Written as DNA, the CDR3 is TGTGCTCTTGGGGAACTTGAGAGAAACCTACCTCGTAACACCGATAAACCCATCTTT. The encoded protein is CALGELERNLPRNTDKPIF.

This clone was picked up a small number of times. The protein recorded in TCRdb matches a much larger clone and deviates from this DNA's translation at residue 6, suggesting a read error; the protein here is obtained by translating the DNA. The chain recombines TRDV2 with TRDJ1, with 7 bases matching TRDD3. Germline-derived CDR1 and CDR2 are GEAIGNYY and EKD. This CDR3 comprises 16 residues. V shed 4 bases and J 5 bases; nucleotides not matched to a gene: 15. Here the CDR3 DNA reads TGTGCCTGTGAACCTTCGGCCAAATGGGGGAGAGATAAACTCATCTTT. Amino acids: CACEPSAKWGRDKLIF.

Concerning this clone itself: It is likely a read error: a sequence one base away is far more abundant. The sample has other DNA sequences that encode this CDR3 too. There is no J gene call, but TRDV2 is given as the V gene; the tabulated D call, TRDD3, remains unverified against the DNA. The CDR3 has 16 residues. Germline V CDR1 and CDR2: GEAIGNYY, EKD. DNA for the CDR3: TGTGCCTGTGACACGCGGGGATACCAAGGGGCTGGTAAACTCATCTTC. Amino acids: CACDTRGYQGAGKLIF.

Of note for this clone: Given a far larger clone just one base away, this is likely a sequencing read error. The same CDR3 can be traced to other DNA sequences in this sample. The chain links TRDV2 to TRDJ1; 9 nucleotides match TRDD3. No J gene is reported in TCRdb; it was inferred here by comparing the DNA with germline. Germline-derived CDR1 and CDR2 are GEAIGNYY and EKD. The CDR3 is 15 residues long. V lost 7 bases and J lost 0; bases outside the gene matches: 8. The CDR3 reads CACEPLGDYTDKLIF. CDR3 DNA sequence: TGTGCCTGCGAGCCTCTGGGGGATTACACCGATAAACTCATCTTT.

Turning to this clone: The translation of this DNA and the TCRdb protein of a much larger clone differ at residue 10, probably owing to a read error; the protein shown here is translated from the DNA. The chain uses TRDV1 and TRDJ1, with 7 bases that match TRDD3. TCRdb leaves out the J gene; it was filled in here by matching the DNA to germline. J gave up 1 base and V 2 bases, and 16 bases lay outside the gene matches. The CDR3 totals 19 residues. Germline V gene lookup returns CDR1 TSWWSYY and CDR2 QGS. CDR3 coding DNA: TGTGCTCTTGGGGAATGTCAAACACTGAGGGATACCGGCACCGATAAACTCATCTTT. It codes for CALGECQTLRDTGTDKLIF.

This clone was seen a handful of times. This DNA translates differently at residue 16 from the TCRdb protein, which is that of a much larger clone; a read error is likely, and the protein shown is the DNA's own translation. The DNA for the CDR3 is TGTGCTCTTGGGGATCCCTTCCTACGTAGGTGGGGGAGAACCGATAACCTCATCTTT. Amino acid sequence: CALGDPFLRRWGRTDNLIF. This chain uses TRDV1 with TRDJ1, with 9 bases aligning to TRDD2. Germline CDR1 and CDR2: TSWWSYY and QGS. The CDR3 consists of 19 residues.

A remark on this clone: A read error is the likely source, as a far larger clone sits one nucleotide away. The sample has other DNA sequences that encode this CDR3 too. The V and J genes are TRDV1 and TRDJ1; TRDD3 aligns across 11 bases. The J gene, absent from TCRdb, was called here by matching the DNA to germline. CDR1 and CDR2 from the germline V gene are TSWWSYY and QGS. V dropped 5 bases and J dropped 1; count of bases not matched to a gene: 12. The CDR3 runs to 18 residues. As DNA, the CDR3 is TGTGCTCTTGGGAAGCCGTACTGGGGGATAGCGGGCACCGATAAACTCATCTTT. Its protein product is CALGKPYWGIAGTDKLIF.

This clone was observed a few times. A read error is likely here: a far larger clone is one base away. At the DNA level, this CDR3 is encoded by other sequences in the same sample as well. V gene TRDV1 combines with J gene TRDJ1; 9 nucleotides line up with TRDD3. Germline values: CDR1 TSWWSYY, CDR2 QGS. This CDR3 region has 19 residues. The CDR3 loop reads CALGEPKHLGDGNTDKLIF. As DNA, the CDR3 is TGTGCCCTTGGGGAACCCAAACACCTGGGGGATGGGAACACCGATAAACTCATCTTT.

This clone showed up just a few times. TCRdb's protein, taken from a much larger clone, differs from this DNA's translation at residue 6, likely owing to a read error; the protein displayed comes from the DNA. V is TRDV2 and J is TRDJ1, with TRDD3 matching 7 bases. Since TCRdb gives no J gene, matching the DNA to germline was used here to assign it. Per germline, CDR1 GEAIGNYY and CDR2 EKD. V lost 3 bases and J lost 1; bases outside the gene matches: 19. There are 19 residues in the CDR3. The CDR3 loop is CACDPPGGPRSSRTDKLIF. The CDR3 nucleotides read TGTGCCTGTGACCCTCCTGGGGGCCCCCGGAGCTCTCGCACCGATAAACTCATCTTT.